Listed below are T cell receptor beta chains from one sample, sequenced in a study of blood T cell repertoires in COVID-19. Sequencing used immunoSEQ multiplex PCR; TCRdb keeps in-frame clones, though not all of them. The sample shows about 220,000 clones, approximately 92% of them seen only once. The sample taken for sequencing was PBMCs or T cells enriched from blood (not recorded which). These receptors all stem from a woman under 30 in a cohort exposed to, infected with or recovered from COVID-19 (not recorded which). CDR3s leave out the opening cysteine and the closing phenylalanine or tryptophan. The D gene is left open where the match is weak.

v_gene	j_gene	d_gene	CDR3aa
TRBV11-1	TRBJ2-7	.	ASSLEQDNYEQY
TRBV12-3/TRBV12-4	TRBJ1-2	TRBD1	ASTPDRAGYT
TRBV29-1	TRBJ2-1	.	SVAGTPYNEQF
TRBV7-2	TRBJ2-7	TRBD2	ASSHPVAGSTEQY
TRBV12-3/TRBV12-4	TRBJ2-2	.	ASSLGGLGELF
TRBV7-9	TRBJ1-4	TRBD1	ASSLGRGMAGGEDEKLF
TRBV10-1	TRBJ2-2	.	ASSESDSDTGELF
TRBV2	TRBJ2-3	.	AGCGDLTDTQY
TRBV6-5	TRBJ1-1	TRBD1	ASFQGELNTEAF
TRBV28	TRBJ2-4	.	ASSLSQGQNIQY
TRBV5-1	TRBJ2-5	.	ASSLYNGQETQY